This is a list of T cell receptor beta chains from one sample in a study of OX40 agonist ivuxolimab in advanced cancers. Here immunoSEQ multiplex PCR was the method, and the copy in TCRdb shows in-frame clones only, minus some. The sample consists of about 31,000 clones, approximately 81% of them appearing once. The sequencing here drew on CD4+ or CD8+ T cells sorted from blood, taken in a trial of the OX40 agonist ivuxolimab. These receptors were collected from an adult with an advanced solid tumor such as melanoma, head and neck, liver or kidney cancer. Each CDR3 is given with its conserved first and last residue. A D gene is named only where the DNA matches it firmly. Expanded clones are given a class, and other clones once, few, many or no size at all.

.	TRBV2	.	TRBJ2-7	TGTGCCAGCAGTGAAGTTATGATCGGCAGGGAGGAGACCGAGCAGTACTTC	CASSEVMIGREETEQYF
.	TRBV12-2	.	TRBJ2-5	TGTGCAAGTCGCACCGTCCCCGGGACAGACCAAGAGACCCAGTACTTC	CASRTVPGTDQETQYF
.	TRBV27	.	TRBJ2-7	TGTGCCAGCAGTTTAGGGGTGGGAATCTCCTACGAGCAGTACTTC	CASSLGVGISYEQYF
.	TRBV7-3	.	TRBJ1-2	TGTGCCAGCAGCTTACTCATTGAGCGTGGCTACACCTTC	CASSLLIERGYTF
TRBD1	TRBV7-8	.	TRBJ2-7	TGTGCCAGCAGCGCCCCAGGGGACAGGGGCGACGAGCAGTACTTC	CASSAPGDRGDEQYF
.	TRBV11-3	.	TRBJ1-1	TGTGCCAGCAGCTTTATAGGTGGTACTGAAGCTTTCTTT	CASSFIGGTEAFF
TRBD1	TRBV7-8	.	TRBJ1-5	TGTGCCAGCAGCTTGACAGGGAGCAATCAGCCCCAGCATTTT	CASSLTGSNQPQHF
TRBD2	TRBV6-1	.	TRBJ2-5	TGTGCCAGCAGTGAACTAGCGGGGGGGCAAGAGACCCAGTACTTC	CASSELAGGQETQYF
TRBD1	TRBV5-1	.	TRBJ1-5	TGCGCCAGCAGCTTGGGACAGGGTCAGCCCCAGCATTTT	CASSLGQGQPQHF
TRBD2	TRBV11-3	once	TRBJ2-3	TGTGCCAGCAGCTTCCGTACTAGCGGGGGCACAGATACGCAGTATTTT	CASSFRTSGGTDTQYF
.	TRBV11-2	.	TRBJ2-1	TGTGCCAGCAACCCAGGGGGGGATGAGCAGTTCTTC	CASNPGGDEQFF
.	TRBV6-5	few	TRBJ1-2	TGTGCCAGCAGTTACTCCATCGGGACACCAGCTGGCTACACCTTC	CASSYSIGTPAGYTF
.	TRBV5-4	.	TRBJ1-1	TGTGCCAGCAGCCAAGATGAGGGGAACACTGAAGCTTTCTTT	CASSQDEGNTEAFF
.	TRBV9	.	TRBJ2-3	TGTGCCAGCAGCGGAACATCAGATACGCAGTATTTT	CASSGTSDTQYF
.	TRBV2	.	TRBJ1-4	TGTGCCAGCAGTTTTGATGAAAAACTGTTTTTT	CASSFDEKLFF
.	TRBV12-5	few	TRBJ2-2	TGTGCTAGTGGTTTACCCGATTACACCGGGGAGCTGTTTTTT	CASGLPDYTGELFF
.	TRBV19	.	TRBJ1-5	TGTGCCAGTAGTATTGGCGGACATAGCAATCAGCCCCAGCATTTT	CASSIGGHSNQPQHF
TRBD1	TRBV19	.	TRBJ1-5	TGTGCCAGTAGTATAGGGACAGGGCGAAGCAATCAGCCCCAGCATTTT	CASSIGTGRSNQPQHF
.	TRBV5-4	.	TRBJ2-3	TGTGCCAGCAGCCTAGCAACCACAGATACGCAGTATTTT	CASSLATTDTQYF
TRBD1	TRBV2	.	TRBJ2-5	TGTGCCAGCAGTGAAGCTGTTCCAGGGGGCCCCCAGGAGACCCAGTACTTC	CASSEAVPGGPQETQYF
.	TRBV2	.	TRBJ2-4	TGTGCCAGCAGAGGAGCGTATTGGGGAGCCAAAAACATTCAGTACTTC	CASRGAYWGAKNIQYF
TRBD1	TRBV7-8	.	TRBJ1-1	TGTGCCAGCAGCTTAGAGAACACCCGGGACAGGGGAAGAAGGACTGAAGCTTTCTTT	CASSLENTRDRGRRTEAFF